This TCR beta chain was sequenced in a study of blood T cell repertoires in COVID-19. Study summary: There were acute and convalescent COVID-19 samples, and they came from the United States, Italy and Spain. T cells, B-cell-depleted T cells, or PBMCs supplied cDNA or gDNA.

The CDR3 consists of 14 residues. Germline V lookup: CDR1 SGHDT, CDR2 YYEEEE. Trimming pared 2 bases from V and 5 bases from J, leaving 13 bases between. TCRdb keeps only in-frame clones here, not all; method: immunoSEQ multiplex PCR. The table includes 400,000 to 450,000 clones, about 89% detected once. The rearrangement links TRBV5-6 to TRBJ1-2; the D gene is possibly TRBD1 (6 bases). This receptor was identified in a woman in her thirties or forties with COVID-19, enrolled during active disease. The sequencing input was peripheral blood. CDR3 sequence reads: CASSFTGTQYGYTF. For the CDR3, the DNA is TGTGCCAGCAGCTTCACCGGGACACAATATGGCTACACCTTC.